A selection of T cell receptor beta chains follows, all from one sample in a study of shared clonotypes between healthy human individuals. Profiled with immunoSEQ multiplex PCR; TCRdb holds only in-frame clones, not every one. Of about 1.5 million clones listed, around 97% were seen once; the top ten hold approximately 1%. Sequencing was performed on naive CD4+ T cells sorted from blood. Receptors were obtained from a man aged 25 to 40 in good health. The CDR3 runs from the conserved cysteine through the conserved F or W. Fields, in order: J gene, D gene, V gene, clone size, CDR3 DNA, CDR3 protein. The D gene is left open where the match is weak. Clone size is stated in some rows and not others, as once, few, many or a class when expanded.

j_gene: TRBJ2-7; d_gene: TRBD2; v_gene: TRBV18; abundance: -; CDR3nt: TGTGCCAGCTCACCGGACGCTAGCGGGTCCTACGAGCAGTACTTC; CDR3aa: CASSPDASGSYEQYF
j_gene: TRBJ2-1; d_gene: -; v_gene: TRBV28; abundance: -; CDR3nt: TGTGCCAGCAGTTCTTTAGTCCCCAATGAGCAGTTCTTC; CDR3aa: CASSSLVPNEQFF
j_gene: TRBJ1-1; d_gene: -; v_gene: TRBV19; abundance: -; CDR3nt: TGTGCCAGTAGTATAGCCCTAGCAGTACCGAGCGAAGCTTTCTTT; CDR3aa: CASSIALAVPSEAFF
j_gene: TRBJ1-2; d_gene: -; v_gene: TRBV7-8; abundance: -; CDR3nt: TGTGCCAGCAGCTTAGGAGGGTTGGGTGGCTACACCTTC; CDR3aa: CASSLGGLGGYTF
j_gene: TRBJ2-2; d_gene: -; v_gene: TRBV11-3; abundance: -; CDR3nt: TGTGCCAGCAGCTTGGAGGGCACCGGGGAGCTGTTTTTT; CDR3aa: CASSLEGTGELFF
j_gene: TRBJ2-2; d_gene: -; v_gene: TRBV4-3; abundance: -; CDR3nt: TGCGCCAGCAGCCAAGATGCTAGCGCGAACACCGGGGAGCTGTTTTTT; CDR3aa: CASSQDASANTGELFF
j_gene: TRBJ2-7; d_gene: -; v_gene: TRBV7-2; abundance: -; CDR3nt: TGTGCCAGCAGCTTTCGACTAGTTCTTTCCAACGAGCAGTACTTC; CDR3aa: CASSFRLVLSNEQYF
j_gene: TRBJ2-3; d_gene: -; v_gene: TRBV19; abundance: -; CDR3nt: TGTGCCAGTAGTATTATCCGGCAGGCTGCTAGCACAGATACGCAGTATTTT; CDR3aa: CASSIIRQAASTDTQYF
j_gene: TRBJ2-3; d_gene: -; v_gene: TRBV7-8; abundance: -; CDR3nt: TGTGCCAGCAGCCCCCAGGTCACGTCTAGCACAGATACGCAGTATTTT; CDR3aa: CASSPQVTSSTDTQYF
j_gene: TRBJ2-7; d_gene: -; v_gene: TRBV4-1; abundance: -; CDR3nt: TGCGCCACCTCAGCAACTATAAGCGGGCACTCCTACGAGCAGTACTTC; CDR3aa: CATSATISGHSYEQYF
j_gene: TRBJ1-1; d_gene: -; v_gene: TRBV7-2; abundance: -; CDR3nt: TGTGCCAGCAGCTTGTACCACACTGAAGCTTTCTTT; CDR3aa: CASSLYHTEAFF
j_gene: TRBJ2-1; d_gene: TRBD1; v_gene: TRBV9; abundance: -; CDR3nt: TGTGCCAGCAGCGTAGGAGGGACAGGGGCAACGGGTGAGCAGTTCTTC; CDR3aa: CASSVGGTGATGEQFF
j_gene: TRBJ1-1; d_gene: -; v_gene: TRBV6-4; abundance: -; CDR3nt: TGTGCCAGCAGTGACTCAAGATACACTGAAGCTTTCTTT; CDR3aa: CASSDSRYTEAFF
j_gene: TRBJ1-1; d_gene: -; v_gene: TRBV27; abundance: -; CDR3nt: TGTGCCAGCAGTCCGGCAGGGACGAACACTGAAGCTTTCTTT; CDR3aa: CASSPAGTNTEAFF
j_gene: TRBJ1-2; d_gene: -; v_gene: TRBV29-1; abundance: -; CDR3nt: TGCAGCGTCTCCCTGGGACGGGACTATGGCTACACCTTC; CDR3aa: CSVSLGRDYGYTF
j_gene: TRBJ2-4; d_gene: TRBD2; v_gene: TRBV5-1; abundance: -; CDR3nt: TGCGCCAGCAGCTTCACTAGCGGGGCAAACATTCAGTACTTC; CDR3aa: CASSFTSGANIQYF
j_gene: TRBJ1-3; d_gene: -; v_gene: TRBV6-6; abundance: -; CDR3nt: TGTGCCAGCAGTTACTCCAGGACTGGAAACACCATATATTTT; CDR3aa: CASSYSRTGNTIYF
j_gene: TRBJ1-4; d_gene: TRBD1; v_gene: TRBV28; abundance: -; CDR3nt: TGTGCCAGCAGTTCCCGGGACAGTCGGGAAAAACTGTTTTTT; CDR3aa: CASSSRDSREKLFF
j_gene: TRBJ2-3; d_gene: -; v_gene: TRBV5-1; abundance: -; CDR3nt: TGCGCCAGCAGCTTGGGCAGCCCCCTCACAGATACGCAGTATTTT; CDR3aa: CASSLGSPLTDTQYF
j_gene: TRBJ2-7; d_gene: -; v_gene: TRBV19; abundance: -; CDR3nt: TGTGCCAGTAGCGGGAGCCTGGACGAGCAGTACTTC; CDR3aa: CASSGSLDEQYF
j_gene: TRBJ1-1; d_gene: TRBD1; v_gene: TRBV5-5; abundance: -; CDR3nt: TGTGCCAGCAGCTTGAGGGGGCAGAGCACTGAAGCTTTCTTT; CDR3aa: CASSLRGQSTEAFF
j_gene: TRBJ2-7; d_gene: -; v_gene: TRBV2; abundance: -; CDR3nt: TGTGCCAGCAAAGAACAGCACTACGAGCAGTACTTC; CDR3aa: CASKEQHYEQYF
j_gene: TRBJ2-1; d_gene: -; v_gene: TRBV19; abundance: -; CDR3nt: TGTGCCAGTAGTTCGGAACGGGAGACTGGCCTTTACAATGAGCAGTTCTTC; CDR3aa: CASSSERETGLYNEQFF
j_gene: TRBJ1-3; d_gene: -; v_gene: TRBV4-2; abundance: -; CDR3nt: TGTGCCAGCAGCCCCCCGGGCCTACGGAACACCATATATTTT; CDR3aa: CASSPPGLRNTIYF
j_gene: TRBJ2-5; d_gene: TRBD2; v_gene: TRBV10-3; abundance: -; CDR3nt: TGTGCCATCAGGGCCCGGGAGCGGGAGGTGGGGGAGACCCAGTACTTC; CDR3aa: CAIRAREREVGETQYF
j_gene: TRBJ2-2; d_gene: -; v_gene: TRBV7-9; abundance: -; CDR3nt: TGTGCCAGCAGCCCAGTCCCCGGGGAGCTGTTTTTT; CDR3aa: CASSPVPGELFF
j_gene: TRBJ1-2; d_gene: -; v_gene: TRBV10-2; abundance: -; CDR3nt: TGCGCCAGCAGTGATGAAAGGGAATTGGACTATGGCTACACCTTC; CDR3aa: CASSDERELDYGYTF
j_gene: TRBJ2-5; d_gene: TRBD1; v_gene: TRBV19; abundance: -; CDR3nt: TGTGCCAGTAGTGCCCGACCGGGGACAGCTGAAGAGACCCAGTACTTC; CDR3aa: CASSARPGTAEETQYF
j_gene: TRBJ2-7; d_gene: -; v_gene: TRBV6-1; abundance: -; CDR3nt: TGTGCCAGCAAAAGAGGTGCAGGTTTAGTCTACGAGCAGTACTTC; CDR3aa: CASKRGAGLVYEQYF
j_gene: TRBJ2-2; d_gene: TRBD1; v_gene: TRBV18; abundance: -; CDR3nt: TGTGCCAGCTCACCGGACAGGGGAGGGACCGGGGAGCTGTTTTTT; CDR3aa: CASSPDRGGTGELFF
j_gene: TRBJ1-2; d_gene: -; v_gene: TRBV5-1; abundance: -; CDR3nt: TGCGCCAGCAGCTTGGCCCAGAAACCGGGGGGCTACACCTTC; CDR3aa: CASSLAQKPGGYTF
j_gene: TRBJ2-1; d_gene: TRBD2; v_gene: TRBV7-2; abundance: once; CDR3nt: TGTGCCAGCAGCCCCCTCGGGCTAGCGGCCAACAATGAGCAGTTCTTC; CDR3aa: CASSPLGLAANNEQFF
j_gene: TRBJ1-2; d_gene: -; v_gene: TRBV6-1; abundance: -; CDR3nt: TGTGCCAGCAGTCGGGACAACTATGGCTACACCTTC; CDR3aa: CASSRDNYGYTF